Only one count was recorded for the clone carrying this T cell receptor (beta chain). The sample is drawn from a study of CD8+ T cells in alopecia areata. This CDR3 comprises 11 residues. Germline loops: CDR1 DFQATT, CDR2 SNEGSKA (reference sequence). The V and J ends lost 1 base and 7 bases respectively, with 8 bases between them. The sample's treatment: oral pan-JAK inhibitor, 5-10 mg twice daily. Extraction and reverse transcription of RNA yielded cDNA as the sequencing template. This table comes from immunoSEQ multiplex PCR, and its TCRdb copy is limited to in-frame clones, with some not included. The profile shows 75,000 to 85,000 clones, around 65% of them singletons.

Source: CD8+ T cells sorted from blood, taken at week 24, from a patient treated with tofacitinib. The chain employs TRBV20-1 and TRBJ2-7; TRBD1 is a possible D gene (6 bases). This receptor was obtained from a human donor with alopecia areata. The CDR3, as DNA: TGCAGTGCTAGAGTCGACAGGGAGCAGTACTTC. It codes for CSARVDREQYF.